Below, 19 T cell receptor beta chains from the same sample are listed, as sequenced in a study of cytomegalovirus exposure and HLA in healthy donors. The PCR was carried out with 60 Vbeta primers and 13 Jbeta primers. Method: immunoSEQ multiplex PCR; TCRdb's copy keeps in-frame clones and lacks some. The table has roughly 99,000 clones, approximately 74% seen once. The sequenced material came from PBMCs. Receptors were obtained from a male donor in good health and CMV-seronegative.

The chain recombines TRBV5-1 with TRBJ2-1; 7 bases are shared with TRBD2. Germline V lookup: CDR1 SGHRS, CDR2 YFSETQ. Trimming removed 0 bases from V and 0 bases from J; junction bases left unmatched: 9. The CDR3 covers 18 residues. The CDR3 nucleotides are TGCGCCAGCAGCTTGGAATCTAGCGGTACCAGCTCCTACAATGAGCAGTTCTTC. This sequence encodes CASSLESSGTSSYNEQFF. The whole variable domain, filled in from reference TRBV5-1 and TRBJ2-1, reads KAGVTQTPRYLIKTRGQQVTLSCSPISGHRSVSWYQQTPGQGLQFLFEYFSETQRNKGNFPGRFSGRQFSNSRSEMNVSTLELGDSALYLCASSLESSGTSSYNEQFFGPGTRLTVL.

This chain joins TRBV6-5 and TRBJ1-2, with D tentatively TRBD1 (5 bases). V was cut by 2 bases and J by 4 bases, with 11 bases left in between. Germline CDR1 MNHEY, CDR2 SVGAGI. This CDR3 has 14 residues. CDR3 residues: CASSYGRGGYGYTF. The CDR3 DNA sequence: TGTGCCAGCAGTTACGGTCGGGGGGGCTATGGCTACACCTTC.

This clone was counted a few times. The J gene is TRBJ2-3, the V gene TRBV2, with D tentatively TRBD1 (5 bases). The CDR3 has 14 residues. CDR1 is SNHLY, CDR2 FYNNEI, per germline. The V and J ends lost 5 bases and 0 bases respectively, with 9 bases between them. CDR3: CASSRTPSTDTQYF. CDR3 DNA sequence: TGTGCCAGCAGTCGGACACCTAGCACAGATACGCAGTATTTT. The entire variable domain, with the rest obtained from reference TRBV2 and TRBJ2-3, is as follows: EPEVTQTPSHQVTQMGQEVILRCVPISNHLYFYWYRQILGQKVEFLVSFYNNEISEKSEIFDDQFSVERPDGSNFTLKIRSTKLEDSAMYFCASSRTPSTDTQYFGPGTRLTVL.

The V call is TRBV30, the J call TRBJ1-4; no definite D call. The CDR3 has 13 amino acids. The germline V gene has CDR1 GTSNPN and CDR2 SVGIG (reference sequence). The V end was cut by 4 bases, the J end by 2 bases, with 8 bases between. CDR3 loop: CAWNQATNEKLFF. As DNA, the CDR3 is TGTGCCTGGAATCAGGCGACTAATGAAAAACTGTTTTTT.

This chain links TRBV5-4 with TRBJ2-5; D perhaps matches TRBD1 (6 bases). The CDR3 consists of 17 residues. The ends were cut back, 0 bases at V and 3 bases at J, with 18 bases in the middle. Germline V gives CDR1 SGHNT, CDR2 YYREEE (reference sequence). The CDR3 is CASSLGRQDTTKETQYF. CDR3 nucleotide sequence: TGTGCCAGCAGCTTGGGACGACAGGACACCACTAAAGAGACCCAGTACTTC.

The V gene is TRBV5-6, the J gene TRBJ2-7, with 9 nucleotides matching TRBD1. The germline V gene has CDR1 SGHDT and CDR2 YYEEEE. The CDR3 length is 15 residues. The junction had 14 bases not matched to a gene; V was cut back by 8 bases and J by 5 bases. DNA for the CDR3: TGTGCCAGGAAGATACCGGGACAGGGTCCCAACGAGCAGTACTTC. It codes for CARKIPGQGPNEQYF.

The chain couples TRBV2 to TRBJ2-7; TRBD2 might be the D (6 bases). This CDR3 region has 15 residues. The ends were cut back, 6 bases at V and 3 bases at J, with 18 bases in the middle. Germline lookup yields CDR1 SNHLY and CDR2 FYNNEI. This chain's CDR3 is CASRVRGFGVYEQYF. The CDR3 nucleotides read TGTGCCAGCAGGGTCCGGGGGTTTGGGGTCTACGAGCAGTACTTC. Complete variable domain (other parts from reference TRBV2 and TRBJ2-7): EPEVTQTPSHQVTQMGQEVILRCVPISNHLYFYWYRQILGQKVEFLVSFYNNEISEKSEIFDDQFSVERPDGSNFTLKIRSTKLEDSAMYFCASRVRGFGVYEQYFGPGTRLTVT.

The chain is built from TRBV7-9 and TRBJ2-7, with 14 bases aligning to TRBD2. CDR1 SEHNR and CDR2 FQNEAQ come from the germline V gene (reference sequence). V dropped 4 bases and J dropped 4; count of bases not matched to a gene: 6. This CDR3 is 16 amino acids long. The CDR3 loop is CASSSFGTSGSYEQYF. In DNA, the CDR3 is TGTGCCAGCAGCTCTTTTGGGACTAGCGGGAGTTACGAGCAGTACTTC.

The chain recombines TRBV11-2 with TRBJ2-5; maybe TRBD1 (5 bases). Deletions cut 5 bases from V and 2 bases from J, with 9 bases between. The CDR3 runs to 13 residues. Germline V CDR1 and CDR2: SGHAT, FQNNGV. In DNA, the CDR3 is TGTGCCAGCAGCCCCGACAGACAAGAGACCCAGTACTTC. As protein: CASSPDRQETQYF.

This clone showed up just a few times. The rearrangement uses TRBV29-1 and TRBJ1-1, with TRBD1 identical over 8 bases. V gave up 7 bases and J gave up 4 bases; unmatched junction bases: 8. CDR3 length equals 13 residues. CDR1 and CDR2 from the germline V gene are SQVTM and ANQGSEA. CDR3 region: CSGETGEATEAFF. The CDR3 DNA follows: TGCAGCGGTGAGACAGGGGAAGCCACTGAAGCTTTCTTT.

V and J are TRBV7-2 and TRBJ1-2; 8 bases align to TRBD1. From germline, CDR1 is SGHTA and CDR2 FQGNSA. The CDR3 totals 14 residues. The V gene end was trimmed by 5 bases and the J gene end by 4 bases; junction bases not matched to a gene: 6. The CDR3 coding sequence is TGTGCCAGCAGCCCAGACAGGGGTTCCTATGGCTACACCTTC. Its translation: CASSPDRGSYGYTF.

The rearrangement links TRBV6-5 to TRBJ1-2; 7 nucleotides agree with TRBD1. In germline, CDR1 is MNHEY, CDR2 SVGAGI. The CDR3 is 12 amino acids. Unmatched junction bases numbered 6, after V lost 6 bases and J lost 8 bases. CDR3 amino acids: CASRPGQRGYTF. The CDR3, as DNA: TGTGCCAGCAGACCGGGACAGCGGGGCTACACCTTC.

V usage is TRBV10-3 and J usage is TRBJ2-1; TRBD2 aligns across 13 bases. The trim removed 6 bases at V and 5 bases at J, leaving 4 bases unmatched. There are 15 residues in the CDR3. CDR1 is ENHRY, CDR2 SYGVKD, per germline. This CDR3 reads CAIRTLAGGNNEQFF. CDR3 in DNA: TGTGCCATCAGGACACTAGCGGGAGGGAACAATGAGCAGTTCTTC.

The chain carries TRBV5-1 and TRBJ2-7; 9 nucleotides agree with TRBD1. The CDR3 totals 14 residues. Germline assignment: CDR1 SGHRS and CDR2 YFSETQ. Trimming took 0 bases from V and 6 from J; bases not matched to a gene: 4. In nucleotides, the CDR3 is TGCGCCAGCAGCTTGGCCGTGACAGGGGGCGAGCAGTACTTC. This sequence encodes CASSLAVTGGEQYF. Drawing the rest from reference TRBV5-1 and TRBJ2-7, the complete variable domain is KAGVTQTPRYLIKTRGQQVTLSCSPISGHRSVSWYQQTPGQGLQFLFEYFSETQRNKGNFPGRFSGRQFSNSRSEMNVSTLELGDSALYLCASSLAVTGGEQYFGPGTRLTVT.

Only one count was recorded for this clone. The rearrangement links TRBV5-6 to TRBJ2-3, with TRBD2 identical over 8 bases. Germline V gene sequence: CDR1 SGHDT, CDR2 YYEEEE. The CDR3 has 16 amino acids. Germline trimming cut 5 bases from V and 1 base from J; bases unmatched to any gene: 9. The DNA for the CDR3 is TGTGCCAGCAGGCCGATGCCCGGGGGGGGCACAGATACGCAGTATTTT. Its protein is CASRPMPGGGTDTQYF.

The rearrangement uses TRBV19 and TRBJ1-1, with D uncertain. Germline V CDR1 and CDR2: LNHDA, SQIVND (reference sequence). CDR3 length equals 16 residues. The ends were cut back, 0 bases at V and 2 bases at J, with 13 bases in the middle. Here the CDR3 DNA reads TGTGCCAGTAGTATAGATTCCAGGTGGACTAACACTGAAGCTTTCTTT. It specifies CASSIDSRWTNTEAFF.

In its sample, this clone was seen once. This chain links TRBV7-2 with TRBJ1-1; a possible D gene is TRBD1 (5 bases). Deletions cut 0 bases from V and 6 bases from J, with 17 bases between. CDR1 and CDR2 (germline): SGHTA, FQGNSA. This CDR3 comprises 16 residues. In nucleotides, the CDR3 is TGTGCCAGCAGCTTAGCAGCAAGCAGGGTAGGGTCTGAAGCTTTCTTT. As protein: CASSLAASRVGSEAFF.

CDR3 protein: CASMTGGNQPQHF. CDR3 DNA: TGTGCCAGCATGACAGGGGGCAATCAGCCCCAGCATTTT. J is TRBJ1-5 and V is TRBV6-1, with 8 bases fitting TRBD1. This CDR3 comprises 13 residues. V lost 7 bases and J lost 2; bases outside the gene matches: 1. The germline CDR1 and CDR2 sequences are MNHNS and SASEGT.

This clone was observed a handful of times. V gene TRBV5-1 combines with J gene TRBJ2-7, with TRBD2 as a possible D gene (6 bases). V lost 3 bases and J 3 bases, leaving 13 bases between the germline ends. CDR1 is SGHRS, CDR2 YFSETQ, per germline. This CDR3 spans 14 amino acids. The CDR3 reads CASSSAGGDYEQYF. CDR3 coding DNA: TGCGCCAGCAGCTCCGCCGGAGGGGACTACGAGCAGTACTTC. The complete variable domain, with remaining parts taken from reference TRBV5-1 and TRBJ2-7, reads KAGVTQTPRYLIKTRGQQVTLSCSPISGHRSVSWYQQTPGQGLQFLFEYFSETQRNKGNFPGRFSGRQFSNSRSEMNVSTLELGDSALYLCASSSAGGDYEQYFGPGTRLTVT.